A single sample is the source of the 9 T cell receptor beta chains below, sequenced in a study of T cell repertoires in cytomegalovirus infection. Using its own MiXCR run on the reads, TCRdb lists one record per CDR3 protein. The sample gives 150,000 to 200,000 distinct CDR3 sequences, about a sixth of which show up once; about 23% is in the top ten. Sequenced: CD8+ T cells from PBMCs. Receptors were obtained from a human donor in good health (CMV status not recorded). Some clones in this sample may be carry-over from other donors' samples.

The chain has TRBV6-6 and TRBJ2-5; TRBD1 matches at 8 bases. Germline CDR1 MNHNY, CDR2 SVGAGI (reference sequence). The length of the CDR3 is 16 residues. J gave up 5 bases and V 2 bases, and 10 bases lay outside the gene matches. The chain's CDR3 is CASSYLSTGERETQYF. The CDR3 DNA is TGTGCCAGCAGTTACCTATCGACAGGGGAGCGGGAGACCCAGTACTTC.

The sample holds a few counts of this clonotype. A junction boundary mismatches the germline segment, possibly from a read error. V gene TRBV5-6 combines with J gene TRBJ2-2, with a tentative D call TRBD1 (5 bases). Germline assignment: CDR1 SGHDT and CDR2 YYEEEE. CDR3 size: 17 residues. The CDR3 nucleotides are TGTGCCAGCAGCTTCCTAGGGGCGTCAGCTTACACCGGTGAGCTGTTTTTT. Protein sequence: CASSFLGASAYTGELFF. Drawing the rest from reference TRBV5-6 and TRBJ2-2, the complete variable domain is DAGVTQSPTHLIKTRGQQVTLRCSPKSGHDTVSWYQQALGQGPQFIFQYYEEEERQRGNFPDRFSGHQFPNYSSELNVNALLLGDSALYLCASSFLGASAYTGELFFGEGSRLTVL.

V is TRBV7-8 and J is TRBJ2-3; D remains ambiguous. V was cut by 5 bases and J by 5 bases, with 26 bases left in between. The germline V gene has CDR1 SGHVS and CDR2 FQNEAQ. This CDR3 spans 18 amino acids. CDR3 region: CASSPPMVGEISGDTQYF. The CDR3 DNA sequence: TGTGCCAGCAGCCCACCGATGGTTGGGGAAATATCAGGAGATACGCAGTATTTT.

The rearrangement links TRBV7-2 to TRBJ1-4; D not certain. The CDR3 spans 12 residues. Germline V lookup: CDR1 SGHTA, CDR2 FQGNSA. Trimming removed 5 bases from V and 10 bases from J, with 11 bases in between. As DNA, the CDR3 is TGTGCCAGCAGCCCAGAAGCAGGAAAACTGTTTTTT. As protein: CASSPEAGKLFF. Filled out from reference TRBV7-2 and TRBJ1-4, the complete variable domain reads GAGVSQSPSNKVTEKGKDVELRCDPISGHTALYWYRQSLGQGLEFLIYFQGNSAPDKSGLPSDRFSAERTGGSVSTLTIQRTQQEDSAVYLCASSPEAGKLFFGSGTQLSVL.

This clonotype was seen more than once but under ten times. This chain joins TRBV10-3 and TRBJ2-2; D not certain. The germline CDR1 and CDR2 sequences are ENHRY and SYGVKD. V lost 6 bases, J lost 1 base, and 9 bases lay in between. The CDR3 loop spans 14 amino acids. The CDR3, as DNA: TGTGCCATCAGAGTGACGGAGAACACCGGGGAGCTGTTTTTT. As protein: CAIRVTENTGELFF.

This chain uses TRBV6-2 or TRBV6-3 with TRBJ2-3, with D maybe TRBD2 (6 bases). The CDR3 is 13 amino acids. Germline CDR1 is MNHEY and CDR2 is SVGEGT. V gave up 1 base and J gave up 6 bases, with 8 bases separating them. Written as DNA, the CDR3 is TGTGCCAGCAGTTACTTCCGGGGGGATACGCAGTATTTT. The encoded protein is CASSYFRGDTQYF.

This clonotype occurred a few times. V usage is TRBV9 and J usage is TRBJ2-7; TRBD1 might be the D (6 bases). Germline-derived CDR1 and CDR2 are SGDLS and YYNGEE. The CDR3 covers 12 residues. Trimming pared 5 bases from V and 7 bases from J, leaving 13 bases between. CDR3 protein: CASSAPGQEQYF. CDR3 bases: TGTGCCAGCAGTGCGCCCGGACAGGAGCAGTACTTC.

V usage is TRBV7-6 and J usage is TRBJ2-1; maybe TRBD2 (7 bases). Germline values: CDR1 SGHVS, CDR2 FNYEAQ. V was clipped by 6 bases and J by 8 bases, with 26 bases between them. The CDR3 runs to 17 residues. Here the CDR3 DNA reads TGTGCCAGCAGTTGGGGACCTGGCGGGGGCCCTTCGTATGAGCAGTTCTTC. Its protein is CASSWGPGGGPSYEQFF.

The genes are TRBV12-3 or TRBV12-4 and TRBJ1-5, with 7 positions matching TRBD1. The V gene end was trimmed by 10 bases and the J gene end by 7 bases; junction bases not matched to a gene: 13. The CDR3 sequence is 14 residues long. CDR3 bases: TGTGCCACCCAACAGGGGCCCCGGGGCCAGCCCCAGCATTTT. It yields the protein CATQQGPRGQPQHF.